This T cell receptor beta chain was captured by sequencing in a study of blood T cell repertoires in COVID-19. Study at large: The United States, Italy and Spain supplied acute and convalescent COVID-19 samples. Sources were T cells, B-cell-depleted T cells, or PBMCs; the material itself was cDNA or gDNA.

Assay used: immunoSEQ multiplex PCR; TCRdb lists only in-frame clones, some missing. This table holds under 75,000 clones, approximately 72% found once. The CDR3 has 13 residues. Trimming removed 3 bases from V and 6 bases from J; junction bases left unmatched: 5. The germline V gene has CDR1 LNHDA and CDR2 SQIVND (reference sequence). The sample comprised peripheral blood. The receptor comes from a woman in her sixties or seventies with COVID-19, enrolled during active disease. The genes are TRBV19 and TRBJ2-7; 7 bases line up with TRBD1. CDR3 bases: TGTGCCAGTAGTATGGTCCGGGACAGCGAGCAGTACTTC. This encodes CASSMVRDSEQYF.